This TCR beta chain was obtained from a study of T-cell reconstitution after alpha-beta-depleted transplantation in children. Study-wide results and caveats: Newly generated T cells supplied most T-cell counts and diversity one year post-transplant. TCRbeta diversity was high at day 60 in some patients (a result of surviving recipient T cells and thymic progenitors). Expanded graft clones numbering several hundred reportedly gave rise to alpha-beta T cells about two months after transplant.

CDR1 is DFQATT, CDR2 SNEGSKA, per germline (reference sequence). The CDR3 sequence is 15 residues long. The ends were cut back, 3 bases at V and 0 bases at J, with 12 bases in the middle. A note on this clonotype: The antigen remains undetermined.

Unique molecular identifiers were incorporated when the TCRbeta library was constructed. TCRdb itself ran the PCR reads through MiXCR, one entry per CDR3 protein. The table records 110,000 or so distinct CDR3 sequences, almost 6.5% of them present only once. The sequence was obtained from a male patient aged 2-10 years who had a stem cell transplant for acute lymphoblastic leukemia, so the T cells may come from the graft donor. The rearrangement uses TRBV20-1 and TRBJ2-4; D ambiguous. Sequenced here: PBMCs, mostly from graft donor cells, sampled 360 days after TCRalphabeta/CD19-depleted stem cell transplant. CDR3 coding DNA: TGCAGTGCTAGCCCGGTCTTCTTAGCCAAAAACATTCAGTACTTC. Its translation is CSASPVFLAKNIQYF.